This T cell receptor (beta chain) appears in the sequencing data of a study of GPR56 and killer-like receptors on CD4 memory cells (dated by TCRdb to the late 2010s). Looking at the study overall: The study proposed that the stepwise gain of KLRB1, KLRG1, GPR56 and finally KLRF1 marks human CD4+ memory T-cell differentiation and cytokine production potential. Healthy blood donors in the study were described as age-matched to the liver disease patients, whose median age was approximately 68 years. The research as a whole found: Clonal frequency was low in the marker-negative population and increased progressively along the proposed pathway, with TCRbeta diversity decreasing accordingly. Overlap of TCR repertoires was observed especially between the late populations 4 and 5, and partly population 3. Diversity and similarity analyses were restricted to the 100 most expanded clones per population rather than full repertoires. Clones dominating late populations 4 and 5 were also found in early populations 1 and 2, which the authors took as evidence for linear differentiation.

Prior to TCRbeta sequencing, five KLR/GPR56-defined CD4+ populations were enriched by fluorescence-activated cell sorting. TCRbeta repertoires of five CD4+ T-cell subsets defined by KLRB1, KLRG1, GPR56 and KLRF1 expression were sequenced to test a linear memory differentiation pathway. TCR-sequenced cells came from peripheral blood of healthy control individuals, reported as five donors in the TCRbeta analysis figure. The researchers collected heparinized peripheral blood and processed every sample within one hour of retrieval. To isolate peripheral blood mononuclear cells, blood was diluted 1:2 in PBS and put through Biocoll density gradient centrifugation at room temperature. Before flow sorting, CD4+ T cells were enriched from freshly isolated PBMCs by magnetic sorting with anti-CD4 MicroBeads. A BD FACSAria II was used to sort CD4+ T cells, enriched from the PBMCs of healthy donors, according to marker expression. For surface staining, the researchers used Miltenyi Biotec antibodies: anti-KLRB1 clone 191B8, anti-KLRF1 clone 4A4.D10 and anti-KLRG1 clone REA261.

The instrument given in TCRdb is Illumina HiSeq 2500. To build sequencing libraries, a previously published PCR protocol was used to amplify the recombined TCRbeta locus. The authors' pipeline ran thus. Any read whose average quality score fell below 30 was discarded, and IMSEQ was used to process the reads that remained. Clonotypes were defined by Vbeta gene, Jbeta gene and CDR3 amino acid sequence. To quantify how much the repertoires of different populations overlapped, the Morisita-Horn index was computed on the top 100 expanded clones. Renyi diversity profiles calculated on the top 100 expanded clones were used to evaluate clonal diversity. TCRdb reprocessed the public reads and reports one entry per CDR3 protein sequence, without DNA. The V and J calls shown here were made by TCRdb, not taken from the authors' results. The sample's table lists a count of about 2,200 distinct CDR3 sequences. The ten biggest clones cover roughly 5.2% of the sample.

CDR1 DFQATT and CDR2 SNEGSKA were looked up in the germline V gene (reference sequence). Including the terminal cysteine and phenylalanine, the CDR3 comprises 12 residues. There is no recorded DNA. Concerning this clonotype itself: Its antigen target is currently unknown.

The source material was memory CD4+ T cells from blood. The receptor's source is a human donor in good health. The rearranged segments are TRBV20-1 and TRBJ2-5; TCRdb's assignment of TRBD1 cannot be checked, as there is no DNA. CDR3 loop: CSALRDTKTQYF.